The TCR beta chain described here comes from a study of blood T cells in healthy people across ages. Study results and limitations: The unknown donor CMV status may have confounded expanded clonotype changes. Long-lived donors carried more naive CD4+ cells and greater diversity than aged donors.

The authors drew 8 to 10 milliliters of peripheral blood from each donor. The CDR3 consists of 16 residues. Deletions cut 3 bases from V and 6 bases from J, with 17 bases between. Germline V CDR1 and CDR2: KGHSH, LQKENI. Alongside a J-beta primer mix, a sample-barcoded 5' primer served in a second PCR lasting about 7 to 11 cycles. Every individual sample yielded 2.5 million or more paired-end reads (each containing CDR3). In TCRdb, the 5' RACE reads were re-called with MiXCR into one record per CDR3 protein. The data show roughly 1.9 million distinct CDR3 sequences, around 42% seen once. Comments on this clonotype: As yet, its antigen is unknown.

This sequence joins TRBV18 and TRBJ1-4; D unresolved. This receptor was taken from a human donor in good health. The sequencing sample was made of blood. CDR3 bases: TGTGCCAGCTCACCTTTCCAAGGCGGCTCGGATGAAAAACTGTTTTTT. Translated: CASSPFQGGSDEKLFF.